One and the same sample provided the 7 T cell receptor beta chains below, sequenced in a study of blood T cell repertoires in COVID-19. Clones were sequenced by immunoSEQ multiplex PCR, and TCRdb holds only the in-frame ones, with some missing. The data contain approximately 20,000 clones, 70% to 90% of them singletons. Material: peripheral blood. Source of these receptors: a man aged 80 or over with acute or convalescent COVID-19.

The rearrangement links TRBV6-2 or TRBV6-3 to TRBJ1-2, with TRBD1 as a possible D gene (5 bases). This CDR3 has 16 amino acids. Germline V gene sequence: CDR1 MNHEY, CDR2 SVGEGT. Trimming stripped 5 bases from V and 3 bases from J, with 19 bases between. Here the CDR3 reads CASSQLYRTDHYGYTF. In DNA, the CDR3 is TGTGCCAGCAGTCAGTTATACAGGACGGATCACTATGGCTACACCTTC.

The chain has TRBV7-3 and TRBJ2-1; 13 bases match TRBD2. Germline V gives CDR1 SGHTA, CDR2 FQGTGA. V was clipped by 6 bases and J by 7 bases; unmatched bases: 3. The CDR3 contains 14 residues. This CDR3 reads CASSTSGGANEQFF. As DNA, the CDR3 is TGTGCCAGCAGTACTAGCGGGGGGGCTAATGAGCAGTTCTTC.

V gene TRBV10-3 combines with J gene TRBJ1-5; D ambiguous. V was trimmed by 2 bases and J by 5 bases, leaving 7 bases between them. CDR1 ENHRY and CDR2 SYGVKD come from the germline V gene. This CDR3 region has 13 residues. CDR3 sequence: CAISEMGDQPQHF. CDR3 DNA sequence: TGTGCCATCAGTGAGATGGGAGATCAGCCCCAGCATTTT.

The chain carries TRBV19 and TRBJ1-2; unclear D gene. The CDR3 is 13 residues long. V was trimmed by 1 base and J by 4 bases, leaving 7 bases between them. Germline assignment: CDR1 LNHDA and CDR2 SQIVND (reference sequence). The CDR3 reads CASSIVSSYGYTF. As DNA, the CDR3 is TGTGCCAGTAGTATAGTATCCAGCTATGGCTACACCTTC.

Written as DNA, the CDR3 is TGTGCCATCAAGGGGGCGAGCTCCTACGAGCAGTACTTC. Encoded protein: CAIKGASSYEQYF. The chain employs TRBV10-3 and TRBJ2-7; 7 bases are shared with TRBD1. Trimming removed 7 bases from V and 0 bases from J; junction bases left unmatched: 3. The CDR3 totals 13 residues. Germline-derived CDR1 and CDR2 are ENHRY and SYGVKD.

The rearrangement links TRBV10-3 to TRBJ2-5; maybe TRBD1 (5 bases). Deletions cut 2 bases from V and 4 bases from J, with 8 bases between. The CDR3 covers 13 residues. CDR1 and CDR2 (germline): ENHRY, SYGVKD. The chain's CDR3 is CAISERQGETQYF. DNA for the CDR3: TGTGCCATCAGTGAGAGGCAGGGAGAGACCCAGTACTTC.

The chain couples TRBV3-1 (or the pseudogene TRBV3-2) to TRBJ2-5; the D gene is possibly TRBD2 (5 bases). V lost 5 bases and J 5 bases, leaving 9 bases between the germline ends. The CDR3 spans 12 residues. CDR1 is LGHDT and CDR2 is YNNKEL in the germline V gene (reference sequence). The chain's CDR3 is CASSGPGETQYF. The CDR3 nucleotides read TGTGCCAGCAGCGGACCGGGGGAGACCCAGTACTTC.